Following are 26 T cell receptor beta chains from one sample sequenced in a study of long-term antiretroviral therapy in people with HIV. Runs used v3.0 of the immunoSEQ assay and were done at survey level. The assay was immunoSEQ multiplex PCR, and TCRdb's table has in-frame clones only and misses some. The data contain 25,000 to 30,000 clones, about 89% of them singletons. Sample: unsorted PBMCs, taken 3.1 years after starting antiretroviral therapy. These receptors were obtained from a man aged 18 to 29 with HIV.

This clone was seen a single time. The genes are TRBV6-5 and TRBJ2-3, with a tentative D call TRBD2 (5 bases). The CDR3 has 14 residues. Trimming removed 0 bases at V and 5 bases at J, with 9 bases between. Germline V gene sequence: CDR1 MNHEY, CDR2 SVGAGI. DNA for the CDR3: TGTGCCAGCAGTTACTCGGTGGGAGAAGATACGCAGTATTTT. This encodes CASSYSVGEDTQYF.

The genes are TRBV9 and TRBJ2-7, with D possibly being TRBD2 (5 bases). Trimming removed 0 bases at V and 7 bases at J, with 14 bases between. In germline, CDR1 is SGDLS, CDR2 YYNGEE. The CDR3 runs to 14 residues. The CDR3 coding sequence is TGTGCCAGCAGCGTAGACGCGGGTCTTAGAGAGCAGTACTTC. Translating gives CASSVDAGLREQYF.

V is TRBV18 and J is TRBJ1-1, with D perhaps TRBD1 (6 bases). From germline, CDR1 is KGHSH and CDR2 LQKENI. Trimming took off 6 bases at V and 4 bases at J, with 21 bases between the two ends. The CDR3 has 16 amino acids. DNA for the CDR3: TGTGCCAGCTCCCCCTCTGTCGACAGGATCTTCACTGAAGCTTTCTTT. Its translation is CASSPSVDRIFTEAFF.

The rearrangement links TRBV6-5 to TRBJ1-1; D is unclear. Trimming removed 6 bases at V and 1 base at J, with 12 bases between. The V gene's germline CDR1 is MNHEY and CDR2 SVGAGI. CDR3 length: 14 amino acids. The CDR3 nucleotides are TGTGCCAGCAGCCGGAAACCGGGGAACACTGAAGCTTTCTTT. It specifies CASSRKPGNTEAFF.

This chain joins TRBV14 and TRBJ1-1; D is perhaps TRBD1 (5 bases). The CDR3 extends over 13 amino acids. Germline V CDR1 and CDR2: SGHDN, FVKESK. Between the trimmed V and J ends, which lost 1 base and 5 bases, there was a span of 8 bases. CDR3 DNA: TGTGCCAGCAGCCAAGCAGGGTATACTGAAGCTTTCTTT. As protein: CASSQAGYTEAFF.

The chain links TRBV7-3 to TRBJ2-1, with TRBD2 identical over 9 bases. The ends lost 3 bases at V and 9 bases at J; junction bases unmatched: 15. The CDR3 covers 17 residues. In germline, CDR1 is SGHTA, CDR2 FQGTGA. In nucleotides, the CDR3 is TGTGCCAGCAGCTTCTCTGTAGCGGGAGAGAACGGAAGTGAGCAGTTCTTC. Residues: CASSFSVAGENGSEQFF.

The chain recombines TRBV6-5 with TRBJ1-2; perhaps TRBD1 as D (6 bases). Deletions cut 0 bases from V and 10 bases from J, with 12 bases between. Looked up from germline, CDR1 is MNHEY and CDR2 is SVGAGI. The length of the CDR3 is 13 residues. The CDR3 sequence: CASSYSFGQNYTF. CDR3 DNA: TGTGCCAGCAGTTACTCCTTTGGACAGAACTACACCTTC.

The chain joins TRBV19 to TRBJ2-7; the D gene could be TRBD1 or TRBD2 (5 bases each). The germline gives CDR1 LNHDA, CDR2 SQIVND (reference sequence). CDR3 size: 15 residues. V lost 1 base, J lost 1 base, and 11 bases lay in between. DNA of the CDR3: TGTGCCAGTAGTATAGGCCCTGGGGGTTCCTACGAGCAGTACTTC. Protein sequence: CASSIGPGGSYEQYF.

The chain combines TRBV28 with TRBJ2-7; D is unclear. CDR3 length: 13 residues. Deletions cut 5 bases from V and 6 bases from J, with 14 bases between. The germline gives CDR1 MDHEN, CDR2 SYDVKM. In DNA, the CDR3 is TGTGCCAGCAGTCCCTTGTCATTGGGCGAGCAGTACTTC. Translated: CASSPLSLGEQYF.

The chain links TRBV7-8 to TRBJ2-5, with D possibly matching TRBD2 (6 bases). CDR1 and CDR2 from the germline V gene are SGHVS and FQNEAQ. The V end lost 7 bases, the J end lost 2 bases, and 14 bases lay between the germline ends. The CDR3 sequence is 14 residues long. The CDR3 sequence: CASTLTGTQETQYF. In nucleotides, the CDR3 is TGTGCCAGCACCCTTACGGGGACTCAAGAGACCCAGTACTTC. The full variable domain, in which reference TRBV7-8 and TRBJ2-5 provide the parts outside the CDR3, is GAGVSQSPRYKVAKRGQDVALRCDPISGHVSLFWYQQALGQGPEFLTYFQNEAQLDKSGLPSDRFFAERPEGSVSTLKIQRTQQEDSAVYLCASTLTGTQETQYFGPGTRLLVL.

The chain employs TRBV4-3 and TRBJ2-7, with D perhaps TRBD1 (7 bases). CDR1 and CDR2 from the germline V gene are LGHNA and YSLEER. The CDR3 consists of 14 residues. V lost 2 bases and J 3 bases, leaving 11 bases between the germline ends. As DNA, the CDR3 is TGCGCCAGCAGCCAATGGCAGGGGGGCTACGAGCAGTACTTC. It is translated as CASSQWQGGYEQYF.

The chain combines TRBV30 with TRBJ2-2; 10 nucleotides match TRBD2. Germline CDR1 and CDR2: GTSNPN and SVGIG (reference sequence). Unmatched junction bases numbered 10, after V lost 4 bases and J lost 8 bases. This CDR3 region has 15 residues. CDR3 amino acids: CAWTSGLAGVGELFF. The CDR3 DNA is TGTGCCTGGACCTCCGGGCTAGCGGGAGTGGGGGAGCTGTTTTTT.

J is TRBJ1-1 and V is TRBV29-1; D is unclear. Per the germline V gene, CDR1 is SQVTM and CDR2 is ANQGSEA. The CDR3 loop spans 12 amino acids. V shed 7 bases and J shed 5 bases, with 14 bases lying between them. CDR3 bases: TGCAGCGGTGATAAGGGTGGGACTGAAGCTTTCTTT. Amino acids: CSGDKGGTEAFF.

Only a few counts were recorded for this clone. In DNA, the CDR3 is TGTGCCAGCAGTCCGAAGGCGGGCGCGGAGGACAGGGGTTCACCCCTCCACTTT. Amino acids: CASSPKAGAEDRGSPLHF. The chain employs TRBV7-9 and TRBJ1-6; 9 bases are a match to TRBD1. Trimming at V came to 6 bases and at J to 9 bases, leaving 18 bases not matched to a gene. CDR1 SEHNR and CDR2 FQNEAQ come from the germline V gene (reference sequence). The CDR3 is made up of 18 amino acids.

CDR3 loop: CASSLGRGGEQYF. The CDR3 DNA reads TGTGCCAGCAGCTTAGGCCGGGGGGGCGAGCAGTACTTC. The J gene is TRBJ2-7, the V gene TRBV7-2; TRBD2 matches at 8 bases. J gave up 6 bases and V 1 base, and 2 bases lay outside the gene matches. The CDR3 extends over 13 amino acids. CDR1 SGHTA and CDR2 FQGNSA come from the germline V gene.

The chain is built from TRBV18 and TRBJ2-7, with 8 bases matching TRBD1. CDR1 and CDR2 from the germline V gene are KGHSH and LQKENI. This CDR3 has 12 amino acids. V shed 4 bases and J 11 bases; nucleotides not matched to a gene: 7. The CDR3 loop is CASSLRGLGKYF. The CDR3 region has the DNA TGTGCCAGCTCACTCAGGGGGCTGGGGAAGTACTTC.

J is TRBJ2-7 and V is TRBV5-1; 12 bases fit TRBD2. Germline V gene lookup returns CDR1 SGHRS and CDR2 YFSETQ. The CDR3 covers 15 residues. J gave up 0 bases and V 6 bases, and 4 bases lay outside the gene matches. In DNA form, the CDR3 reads TGCGCCAGCAACCTACTAGCGGGAGGCTCCTACGAGCAGTACTTC. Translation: CASNLLAGGSYEQYF.

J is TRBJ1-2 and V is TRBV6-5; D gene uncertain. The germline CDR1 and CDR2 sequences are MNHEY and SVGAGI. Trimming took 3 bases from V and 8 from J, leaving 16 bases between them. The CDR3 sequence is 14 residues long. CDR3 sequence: CASSYMSREQGYTF. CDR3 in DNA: TGTGCCAGCAGTTATATGAGCCGGGAACAAGGCTACACCTTC.

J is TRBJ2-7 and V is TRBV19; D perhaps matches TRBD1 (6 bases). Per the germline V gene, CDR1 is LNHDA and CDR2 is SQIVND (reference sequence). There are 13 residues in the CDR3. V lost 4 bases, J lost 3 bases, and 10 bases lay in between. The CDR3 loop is CASSTGHSYEQYF. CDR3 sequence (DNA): TGTGCCAGTAGTACGGGACACAGCTACGAGCAGTACTTC.

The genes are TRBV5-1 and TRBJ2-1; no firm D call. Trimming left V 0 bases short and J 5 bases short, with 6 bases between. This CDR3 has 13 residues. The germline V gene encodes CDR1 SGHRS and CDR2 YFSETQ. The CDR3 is CASSLAVDNEQFF. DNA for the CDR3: TGCGCCAGCAGCTTGGCTGTGGACAATGAGCAGTTCTTC.

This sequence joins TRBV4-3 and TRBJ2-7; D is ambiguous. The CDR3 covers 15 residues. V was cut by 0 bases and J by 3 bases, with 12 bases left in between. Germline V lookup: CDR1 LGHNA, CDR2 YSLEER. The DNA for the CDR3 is TGCGCCAGCAGCCAAGAGGCCGGTCCCAACTACGAGCAGTACTTC. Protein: CASSQEAGPNYEQYF.

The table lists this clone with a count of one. The CDR3 DNA follows: TGTGCCAGCAGCTTGGAGGTACAGGGAATTTCACCCCTCCACTTT. This gives the protein CASSLEVQGISPLHF. The chain links TRBV5-5 to TRBJ1-6; possibly TRBD1 for D (6 bases). Per the germline V gene, CDR1 is SGHKS and CDR2 is YYEKEE (reference sequence). This CDR3 region has 15 residues. V was trimmed by 0 bases and J by 9 bases, leaving 13 bases between them. The whole variable domain, remainder taken from reference TRBV5-5 and TRBJ1-6, is DAGVTQSPTHLIKTRGQQVTLRCSPISGHKSVSWYQQVLGQGPQFIFQYYEKEERGRGNFPDRFSARQFPNYSSELNVNALLLGDSALYLCASSLEVQGISPLHFGNGTRLTVT.

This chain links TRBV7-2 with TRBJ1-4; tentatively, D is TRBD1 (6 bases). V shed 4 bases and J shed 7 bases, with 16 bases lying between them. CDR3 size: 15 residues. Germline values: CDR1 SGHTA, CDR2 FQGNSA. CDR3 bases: TGTGCCAGCAGCTCTACAGGGCAAAGGAGTGAAAAACTGTTTTTT. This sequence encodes CASSSTGQRSEKLFF.

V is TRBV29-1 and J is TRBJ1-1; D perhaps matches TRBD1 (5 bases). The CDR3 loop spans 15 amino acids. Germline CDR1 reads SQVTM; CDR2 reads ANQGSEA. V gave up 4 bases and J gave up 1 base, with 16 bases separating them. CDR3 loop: CSVGRRGRGNTEAFF. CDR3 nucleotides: TGCAGCGTTGGGAGGAGGGGCAGAGGGAACACTGAAGCTTTCTTT.

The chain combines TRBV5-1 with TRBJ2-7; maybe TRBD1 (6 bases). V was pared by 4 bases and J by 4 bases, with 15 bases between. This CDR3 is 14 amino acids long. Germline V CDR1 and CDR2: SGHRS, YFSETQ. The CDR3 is CASSGLTGGYEQYF. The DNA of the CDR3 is TGCGCCAGCAGCGGGTTGACAGGCGGGTACGAGCAGTACTTC.

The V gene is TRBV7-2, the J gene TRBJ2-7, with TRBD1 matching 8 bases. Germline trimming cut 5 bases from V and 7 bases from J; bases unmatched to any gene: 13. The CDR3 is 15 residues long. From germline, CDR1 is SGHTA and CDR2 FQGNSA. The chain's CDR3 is CASSPYLGQEEEQYF. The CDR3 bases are TGTGCCAGCAGCCCGTACCTGGGACAGGAGGAAGAGCAGTACTTC. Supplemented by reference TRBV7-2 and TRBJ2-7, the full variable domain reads GAGVSQSPSNKVTEKGKDVELRCDPISGHTALYWYRQSLGQGLEFLIYFQGNSAPDKSGLPSDRFSAERTGGSVSTLTIQRTQQEDSAVYLCASSPYLGQEEEQYFGPGTRLTVT.